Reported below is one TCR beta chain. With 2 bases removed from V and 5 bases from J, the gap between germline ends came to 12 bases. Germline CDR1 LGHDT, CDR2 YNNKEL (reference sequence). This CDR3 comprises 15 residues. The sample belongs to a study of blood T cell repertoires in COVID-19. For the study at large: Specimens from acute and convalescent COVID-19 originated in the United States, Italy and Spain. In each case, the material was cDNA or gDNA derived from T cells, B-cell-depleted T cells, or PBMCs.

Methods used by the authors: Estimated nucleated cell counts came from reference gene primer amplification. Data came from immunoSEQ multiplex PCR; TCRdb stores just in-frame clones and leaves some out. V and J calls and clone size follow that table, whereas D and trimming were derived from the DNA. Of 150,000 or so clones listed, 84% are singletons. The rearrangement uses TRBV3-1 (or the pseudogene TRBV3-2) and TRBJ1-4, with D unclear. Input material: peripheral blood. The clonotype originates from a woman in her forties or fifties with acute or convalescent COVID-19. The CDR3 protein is CASSQTALVNEKLFF. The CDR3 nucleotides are TGTGCCAGCAGCCAAACAGCCTTAGTCAATGAAAAACTGTTTTTT.